This record concerns one T cell receptor (beta chain) sequence. The TCRbeta library incorporated unique molecular identifiers. TCRdb passed the PCR reads through MiXCR, listing each CDR3 protein once. The sample consists of about 610,000 distinct CDR3 sequences, about 10% of them appearing once. Trimming took 4 bases from V and 4 from J; bases not matched to a gene: 4. The germline gives CDR1 SGHAT, CDR2 FQNNGV. The CDR3 is made up of 17 amino acids. The data were taken from a study of T-cell reconstitution after alpha-beta-depleted transplantation in children. The chain employs TRBV11-2 and TRBJ2-1, with TRBD2 identical over 16 bases. This receptor was identified in a human donor who donated a stem cell graft to a child with acute myeloid leukemia. Material: PBMCs from the stem cell graft donor, obtained from the stem cell graft. The CDR3, as DNA: TGTGCCAGCAGCTCAGGGACTAGCGGGAGGGTTTACAATGAGCAGTTCTTC. This gives the protein CASSSGTSGRVYNEQFF.